Listed below are T cell receptor beta chains from one sample, sequenced in a study of OX40 agonist ivuxolimab in advanced cancers. Sequencing used immunoSEQ multiplex PCR; TCRdb keeps in-frame clones, though not all of them. This table has 35,000 to 50,000 clones, approximately 90% appearing once. The sample consisted of CD4+ or CD8+ T cells sorted from blood, taken in a trial of the OX40 agonist ivuxolimab. The receptors derive from an adult with an advanced solid tumor such as melanoma, head and neck, liver or kidney cancer. The CDR3 runs from the conserved cysteine through the conserved F or W. The D gene is left open where the match is weak. Expanded clones get a size class; other rows say once, few or many, or leave the size out.

TRBJ2-3	NA	NA	TRBV4-2	CASSPNEGGADTQYF	TGTGCCAGCAGTCCGAACGAGGGCGGCGCAGATACGCAGTATTTT
TRBJ1-1	NA	NA	TRBV30	CALTQGNTEAFF	TGTGCCCTGACGCAGGGGAACACTGAAGCTTTCTTT
TRBJ2-3	NA	NA	TRBV6-5	CASSYGWSGSTDTQYF	TGTGCCAGCAGTTACGGGTGGAGCGGTTCCACAGATACGCAGTATTTT
TRBJ2-2	NA	TRBD1	TRBV5-4	CASSASGTGGPGELFF	TGTGCCAGCAGCGCATCCGGGACAGGGGGGCCCGGGGAGCTGTTTTTT
TRBJ2-3	NA	TRBD2	TRBV28	CASSLWSSGLAGTRGTDTQYF	TGTGCCAGCAGTTTATGGTCATCGGGACTAGCGGGAACCCGGGGGACAGATACGCAGTATTTT
TRBJ1-5	NA	TRBD1	TRBV15	CATRDREGQPQHF	TGTGCCACCAGGGACAGGGAGGGTCAGCCCCAGCATTTT
TRBJ2-1	NA	NA	TRBV6-1	CASSARWDEQFF	TGTGCCAGCAGTGCCCGGTGGGATGAGCAGTTCTTC
TRBJ2-2	once	TRBD1	TRBV18	CASSRSGQAYTGELFF	TGTGCCAGCTCACGCTCAGGACAGGCATACACCGGGGAGCTGTTTTTT
TRBJ1-2	NA	NA	TRBV4-1	CASSQRTTPVGGGGYTF	TGCGCCAGCAGCCAAAGAACTACGCCCGTGGGAGGCGGTGGCTACACCTTC
TRBJ1-4	once	NA	TRBV27	CASSPLPVTNEKLFF	TGTGCCAGCAGTCCCCTCCCCGTGACTAATGAAAAACTGTTTTTT
TRBJ2-7	NA	NA	TRBV27	CASLPTRGRGGEQYF	TGTGCCAGCCTTCCAACGAGGGGGCGCGGGGGCGAGCAGTACTTC
TRBJ2-6	NA	NA	TRBV6-1	CASGWAGANVLTF	TGTGCCAGCGGCTGGGCCGGGGCCAACGTCCTGACTTTC
TRBJ2-1	NA	TRBD2	TRBV28	CASRSRTSVDEQFF	TGTGCCAGCAGATCCAGGACTAGCGTCGATGAGCAGTTCTTC
TRBJ2-7	NA	NA	TRBV27	CASGTRSSYEQYF	TGTGCCAGCGGTACTCGGAGCTCCTACGAGCAGTACTTC
TRBJ1-2	NA	NA	TRBV19	CASSTSGGGVYGYTF	TGTGCCAGTAGTACCTCCGGGGGAGGGGTCTATGGCTACACCTTC
TRBJ2-1	once	NA	TRBV27	CASRAGPGYNEQFF	TGTGCCAGCAGGGCGGGTCCGGGGTACAATGAGCAGTTCTTC
TRBJ2-1	NA	TRBD2	TRBV23-1	CASSQSGHRGLGGSNEQFF	TGCGCCAGCAGTCAATCGGGGCATCGGGGTCTTGGCGGGAGCAATGAGCAGTTCTTC